A selection of T cell receptor beta chains follows, all from one sample in a study of T cell changes during pregnancy in multiple sclerosis. The protocol was immunoSEQ multiplex PCR, while the TCRdb copy is restricted to in-frame clones and leaves out a portion. The sample holds around 80,000 clones, about 92% seen once. Material: peripheral blood, obtained before pregnancy. The receptors were gathered from a female donor with multiple sclerosis, enrolled in a pregnancy study. Each CDR3 is given without its conserved first and last residue. Each record gives: V gene, clone size, CDR3 protein. Size is stated for part of the rows, as once, few or many counts, or as a class when the clone is expanded.

TRBV5-6,NA,ASSLGRTSGETQY
TRBV5-4,NA,ASSHPKRETQY
TRBV27,NA,ASSQPGQMNTEAF
TRBV7-9,NA,ASSRGTGDTDTQY
TRBV10-3,NA,AISESETGGDYEQY
TRBV6-5,NA,ASSYSSGGQSYEQY
TRBV29-1,NA,SVENRTPYEQY
TRBV5-1,NA,ASSLQGQGGNQVAF
TRBV11-1,once,ASSSRDRGSYEQY
TRBV2,once,ASSGLFRGGNQPQH
TRBV6-1,NA,ASSGGQRQGVTNEKLF
TRBV10-1,NA,ASNEGGHNEQF
TRBV10-3,NA,AISPSGQRNQPQH
TRBV9,NA,ASSVVTGATTIY
TRBV7-6,NA,ASSLDTVNTEAF
TRBV5-1,NA,ASSSGQGGSTDTQY
TRBV2,NA,ASSELGGRVYNEQF
TRBV29-1,NA,SLGGATEAF
TRBV29-1,NA,SVEDLVGAPDGYT
TRBV9,NA,ASSLSPGQGVLGYGYT
TRBV29-1,NA,SVEGGVGGGAHEQF
TRBV11-1,NA,ASSSTGQGQNIQY
TRBV5-6,NA,ASSLAGQQVDTQY
TRBV4-2,NA,ASSQQGNAEAF
TRBV5-4,NA,ASSTKGGSTDTQY